The clone carrying this TCR beta chain was recorded many times. The antigen is unknown. These data belong to a study of T cells in Graves' hyperthyroidism and ophthalmopathy. About the research overall: Staff took peripheral blood when the initial diagnosis was made, before any treatment began.

Per germline, CDR1 SEHNR and CDR2 FQNEAQ (reference sequence). Trimming cost V 2 bases and J 5 bases, with 22 bases left between them. The CDR3 totals 17 residues. Findings and caveats of the study: The blood repertoire included most of the expanded thyroid clonotypes above 0.001. The authors' 13 V-J model separated ophthalmopathy from stable hyperthyroidism.

TCR beta CDR3 regions were amplified from RNA. The TCR CDR3 first-round RT-PCR relied on the HTBI primer set. Each CDR3 protein is one row after TCRdb ran MiXCR on the multiplex PCR reads. The sample comprises roughly 350,000 distinct CDR3 sequences, 14% of which are singletons, and less than 20% rests with the top ten. The sequenced sample consisted of blood. The J gene is TRBJ2-7, the V gene TRBV7-9, with D maybe TRBD2 (6 bases). This clonotype originated in a woman aged 30 to 39 with Graves' ophthalmopathy. CDR3 coding DNA: TGTGCCAGCAGCTTATACCTCTCAGCGGCGGGGAGTAACGAGCAGTACTTC. It yields the protein CASSLYLSAAGSNEQYF.